This is a list of T cell receptor beta chains from one sample in a study of CD8 T cells in Susac syndrome. One entry per CDR3 protein results from TCRdb running MiXCR on the immunoSEQ multiplex PCR reads. This sample yields 150,000 to 190,000 distinct CDR3 sequences, of which less than 97% are seen a single time; about 0.15% belongs to the top ten. Source material: CD8+ T cells from PBMCs. These receptors all stem from a human donor with multiple sclerosis. The CDR3 runs from the conserved cysteine through the conserved F or W. D genes are given only for firm matches. Some rows have no size entry. The others give once, few or many, or a class for an expanded clone.

D gene: NA
clone size: NA
J gene: TRBJ2-7
V gene: TRBV9
CDR3 DNA: TGTGCCAGCAGCCCGGCCTCATCCTACGAGCAGTACTTC
CDR3 protein: CASSPASSYEQYF

D gene: TRBD2
clone size: NA
J gene: TRBJ2-1
V gene: TRBV20-1
CDR3 DNA: TGCAGTGCATGTAGGACTAGCCTCACCTACAATGAGCAGTTCTTC
CDR3 protein: CSACRTSLTYNEQFF

D gene: NA
clone size: NA
J gene: TRBJ2-7
V gene: TRBV9
CDR3 DNA: TGTGCCAGCAGCGTAGGTGCAGGGGCCTCCTACGAGCAGTACTTC
CDR3 protein: CASSVGAGASYEQYF

D gene: NA
clone size: NA
J gene: TRBJ1-2
V gene: TRBV9
CDR3 DNA: TGTGCCAGCAGCGTAGAGGGGGTCTATGGCTACACCTTC
CDR3 protein: CASSVEGVYGYTF

D gene: NA
clone size: NA
J gene: TRBJ2-3
V gene: TRBV19
CDR3 DNA: TGTGCCAGTAGTATAGATGGAGTGGCCTTCCGAGGGGCAGATACGCAGTATTTT
CDR3 protein: CASSIDGVAFRGADTQYF

D gene: NA
clone size: NA
J gene: TRBJ1-2
V gene: TRBV3-1
CDR3 DNA: TGTGCCAGCAGCCTCTCGAGGCAGGTCTATAGCTACACCTTC
CDR3 protein: CASSLSRQVYSYTF

D gene: NA
clone size: NA
J gene: TRBJ2-7
V gene: TRBV7-3
CDR3 DNA: TGTGCCAGCAGCTTAGGGGCTGCCTCCTACGAGCAGTACTTC
CDR3 protein: CASSLGAASYEQYF

D gene: TRBD2
clone size: NA
J gene: TRBJ2-5
V gene: TRBV29-1
CDR3 DNA: TGCAGCGCCCCGCTAGCGGGGGGCCAGTACTTC
CDR3 protein: CSAPLAGGQYF

D gene: NA
clone size: once
J gene: TRBJ2-4
V gene: TRBV20-1
CDR3 DNA: TGCAGTGCTAGAGATGAGCGGAGTTACATTCAGTACTTC
CDR3 protein: CSARDERSYIQYF

D gene: TRBD2
clone size: NA
J gene: TRBJ2-1
V gene: TRBV9
CDR3 DNA: TGTGCCAGCAGCGTAGGTAGCGGGGACCACAATGAGCAGTTCTTC
CDR3 protein: CASSVGSGDHNEQFF

D gene: NA
clone size: NA
J gene: TRBJ2-5
V gene: TRBV7-7
CDR3 DNA: TGTGCTAGCAGCCGGTATGGGGGGGAGACCCAGTACTTC
CDR3 protein: CASSRYGGETQYF

D gene: NA
clone size: NA
J gene: TRBJ2-2
V gene: TRBV15
CDR3 DNA: TGTGCCACCTCAGGGGACACCGGGGAGCTGTTTTTT
CDR3 protein: CATSGDTGELFF

D gene: TRBD1
clone size: NA
J gene: TRBJ2-5
V gene: TRBV6-5
CDR3 DNA: TGTGCCAGCAGTTTTGGACAGGGAGAGACCCAGTACTTC
CDR3 protein: CASSFGQGETQYF

D gene: NA
clone size: few
J gene: TRBJ1-1
V gene: TRBV12-3/TRBV12-4
CDR3 DNA: TGTGCCAGCAGTTTTGGTAGGGAAGCTTTCTTT
CDR3 protein: CASSFGREAFF

D gene: NA
clone size: NA
J gene: TRBJ2-7
V gene: TRBV20-1
CDR3 DNA: TGCAGTGCTTTCCCCATGGGAGATTTCTACGAGCAGTACTTC
CDR3 protein: CSAFPMGDFYEQYF

D gene: NA
clone size: NA
J gene: TRBJ2-1
V gene: TRBV30
CDR3 DNA: TGTGCCTGGAACCCAGGGGCCTCCTACAATGAGCAGTTCTTC
CDR3 protein: CAWNPGASYNEQFF

D gene: NA
clone size: NA
J gene: TRBJ2-7
V gene: TRBV27
CDR3 DNA: TGTGCCAGCAGTTCAGGGTCCCACTCCTACGAGCAGTACTTC
CDR3 protein: CASSSGSHSYEQYF

D gene: NA
clone size: NA
J gene: TRBJ1-1
V gene: TRBV9
CDR3 DNA: TGTGCCAGCAGCCTACGACAGGAGTACACTGAAGCTTTCTTT
CDR3 protein: CASSLRQEYTEAFF

D gene: NA
clone size: NA
J gene: TRBJ2-1
V gene: TRBV27
CDR3 DNA: TGTGCCAGCAGTTCTATGGCGAATGAGCAGTTCTTC
CDR3 protein: CASSSMANEQFF

D gene: NA
clone size: NA
J gene: TRBJ2-3
V gene: TRBV29-1
CDR3 DNA: TGCAGCGTCGCCGGGGACCACCAATTCGGGTCGCAGTATTTT
CDR3 protein: CSVAGDHQFGSQYF